The T cell receptor (beta chain) described here comes from a study of blood T cell repertoires in COVID-19. Study-level information: The origin of the acute and convalescent COVID-19 samples was the United States, Italy and Spain. PBMCs, B-cell-depleted T cells, or T cells provided the cDNA or gDNA that made up the material.

This clone was counted a single time. Germline V gene sequence: CDR1 MNHEY, CDR2 SMNVEV (reference sequence). The CDR3 sequence is 17 residues long. J lost 2 bases, V lost 6 bases, and 13 bases had no gene match. In the original processing: Researchers report that nucleated cell counts were estimated from reference gene primer amplification. TCRdb keeps only in-frame clones here, not all; method: immunoSEQ multiplex PCR. V and J calls plus clone size are reproduced from that table; the DNA served to infer D and trimming. The repertoire holds 98,000 or so clones, with about 86% as singletons. This chain connects TRBV27 to TRBJ1-2; 9 bases match TRBD1. Sequencing input: peripheral blood. The receptor comes from an older woman in a cohort sampled during active or convalescent COVID-19. The CDR3 DNA is TGTGCCAGCAGCAAATTGGGACAGGGACCAAAAAACTATGGCTACACCTTC. Encoded protein: CASSKLGQGPKNYGYTF.